Listed below are T cell receptor beta chains from one sample, sequenced in a study of cytomegalovirus exposure and HLA in healthy donors. The repertoire was sequenced with immunoSEQ multiplex PCR; TCRdb's copy has only in-frame clones and lacks some. The sample consists of roughly 98,000 clones, roughly four fifths of them appearing once. The sample was PBMCs. Source of these receptors: a female donor in good health and CMV-seronegative. Both conserved end residues are part of each CDR3. The order of the fields is J gene, CDR3 length, V gene, clone size, D gene, CDR3 DNA, CDR3 protein. D genes are given only for firm matches. Where a row states a size, it is once, few, many or the class of an expanded clone; other rows omit it.

>TRBJ1-1|14|TRBV10-3|NA|TRBD1
TGTGCCATCAGGATGGGACAGCTAAACACTGAAGCTTTCTTT
CAIRMGQLNTEAFF
>TRBJ1-2|12|TRBV30|NA|NA
TGTGCCTGGGGGGGGGAGAACTATGGCTACACCTTC
CAWGGENYGYTF
>TRBJ2-3|15|TRBV11-2|NA|NA
TGTGCCAGCAGCTTAGGGGGCCGGGGGGCCGATACGCAGTATTTT
CASSLGGRGADTQYF
>TRBJ2-3|15|TRBV18|NA|TRBD1
TGTGCCAGCTCACCAATGGGACAGGGAACAGATACGCAGTATTTT
CASSPMGQGTDTQYF
>TRBJ2-7|14|TRBV9|NA|NA
TGTGCCAGCAGCGTAGGGGACACCTCCTACGAGCAGTACTTC
CASSVGDTSYEQYF
>TRBJ2-5|12|TRBV7-6|NA|NA
TGTGCCAGCAGCTTTGAGGGAGAGACCCAGTACTTC
CASSFEGETQYF
>TRBJ2-1|11|TRBV7-9|NA|NA
TGTGCCAGCAATCAGGGCAGTGGGCAGTTCTTC
CASNQGSGQFF
>TRBJ1-3|15|TRBV5-4|NA|NA
TGTGCCAGCAGCTCGGGGGTGGGAGCTGGAAACACCATATATTTT
CASSSGVGAGNTIYF
>TRBJ2-7|12|TRBV10-3|NA|TRBD2
TGTGCCATCAGTGAAGGACTAGGCGAGCAGTACTTC
CAISEGLGEQYF
>TRBJ2-2|21|TRBV4-1|NA|TRBD2
TGCGCCAGCAGCCAAGGGAAGACTAGCGGGAGGGCCCCATGGGGTACCGGGGAGCTGTTTTTT
CASSQGKTSGRAPWGTGELFF
>TRBJ2-5|14|TRBV7-8|NA|NA
TGTGCCAGCAGCTTAAGGTGGGGGCGGGAGACCCAGTACTTC
CASSLRWGRETQYF
>TRBJ2-7|12|TRBV10-2|NA|NA
TGCGCCAGCAGCCCCGAGGGAGGCGAGCAGTACTTC
CASSPEGGEQYF
>TRBJ2-1|15|TRBV6-5|once|NA
TGTGCCAGCAAGATTGACCGGAGCTCCTACAATGAGCAGTTCTTC
CASKIDRSSYNEQFF
>TRBJ2-7|12|TRBV7-9|NA|NA
TGTGCCAGCAGCTTAGGACCCAGGGAAGAGTACTTC
CASSLGPREEYF
>TRBJ2-3|16|TRBV27|NA|TRBD2
TGTGCCAGCAGGATACTAGCGGGGGGGCCTGTAGATACGCAGTATTTT
CASRILAGGPVDTQYF
>TRBJ1-3|15|TRBV6-5|few|TRBD1
TGTGCCAGCAGTGTTCAGGGGGATCCTGGAAACACCATATATTTT
CASSVQGDPGNTIYF
>TRBJ2-1|12|TRBV28|NA|NA
TGTGCCAGCAGCTTTGACAAGAATGAGCAGTTCTTC
CASSFDKNEQFF
>TRBJ2-3|13|TRBV6-5|once|NA
TGTGCCAGCAGGACTAGCAGGGGAGATACGCAGTATTTT
CASRTSRGDTQYF
>TRBJ2-1|18|TRBV4-1|NA|TRBD2
TGCGCCAGCGGATCAAGGAGTAGCGGGGGGGCCTTTTTAAATGAGCAGTTCTTC
CASGSRSSGGAFLNEQFF
>TRBJ1-1|12|TRBV5-8|NA|NA
TGTGCCAGCAGCCGGAACAGGGAAATGGCTTTCTTT
CASSRNREMAFF
>TRBJ2-6|17|TRBV10-3|NA|TRBD1
TGTGCCATCAGTTTCGGGACAGTGCTCTCTGGGGCCAACGTCCTGACTTTC
CAISFGTVLSGANVLTF
>TRBJ1-2|15|TRBV14|NA|NA
TGTGCCAGCAGCCAAGATCCCGTCTGGAGGGGAGGCTACACCTTC
CASSQDPVWRGGYTF
>TRBJ2-1|15|TRBV4-1|NA|TRBD2
TGCGCCAGCAGCCAAGCTGCGGGGGGCTATCGAGAGCAGTTCTTC
CASSQAAGGYREQFF
>TRBJ2-3|17|TRBV5-1|NA|TRBD2
TGCGCCAGCAGCTTGTGGATTAGCGGGTTTAGCACAGATACGCAGTATTTT
CASSLWISGFSTDTQYF
>TRBJ1-4|15|TRBV7-8|once|NA
TGTGCCAGCAGCTTAGGACAGGCAACTAATGAAAAACTGTTTTTT
CASSLGQATNEKLFF
>TRBJ2-7|19|TRBV7-2|NA|TRBD1
TGTGCCAGCAGCTCAAGGGGGGGGACAGGGGGCGGGATGGTCTACGAGCAGTACTTC
CASSSRGGTGGGMVYEQYF
>TRBJ2-5|16|TRBV5-1|NA|TRBD2
TGCGCCAGCAGCTTGGGACTAGCGGGGGGCCAAGAGACCCAGTACTTC
CASSLGLAGGQETQYF
>TRBJ1-6|14|TRBV5-1|few|NA
TGCGCCAGCAGCTTGGAGGACGGGAGCTCACCCCTCCACTTT
CASSLEDGSSPLHF
>TRBJ2-7|14|TRBV28|once|TRBD2
TGTGCCAGCAATTTAGCGGCGGGGGTCTACGAGCAGTACTTC
CASNLAAGVYEQYF